This passage covers 23 T cell receptor beta chains from one sample sequenced in a study of immune heterogeneity within non-small cell lung tumors. Bulk tumor genomic DNA was the template, and each sample received about 600 ng. Far-apart biopsies, several per primary tumor, were taken during surgery. Untreated, newly diagnosed non-small cell lung cancer patients underwent curative surgery. CDR3 of TCR beta was amplified by multiplex PCR that used 32 V and 13 J primers. TCRdb re-called the multiplex PCR reads through MiXCR, storing one row per CDR3 protein. Counted here are about 2,500 distinct CDR3 sequences, roughly 48% occurring once; the ten biggest clones make up roughly 45%. Sequences were obtained from lung tumor tissue. The origin of the receptors is a man aged 45-65 years with non-small cell lung cancer.

Remarks on this clonotype: One end of the junction does not line up with germline, which may come from a read error. This chain joins TRBV7-8 and TRBJ1-4; D possibly corresponds to TRBD1 (5 bases). Germline V CDR1 and CDR2: SGHVS, FQNEAQ. The CDR3 extends over 17 amino acids. Here the CDR3 DNA reads TGTGCCAGAAGCTTAGTTTGGCAGGGAGGCACTAATGAAAAACTGTTTTTT. This translates into CARSLVWQGGTNEKLFF.

V is TRBV28 and J is TRBJ2-3; D is ambiguous. The germline V gene has CDR1 MDHEN and CDR2 SYDVKM. The CDR3 runs 13 residues. Trimming took off 5 bases at V and 10 bases at J, with 16 bases between the two ends. The CDR3 DNA is TGTGCCAGCAGTCCACCCAGGCGATTGGCGCAGTATTTT. It yields the protein CASSPPRRLAQYF.

The chain joins TRBV30 to TRBJ1-2; D gene ambiguous. The V end was cut by 1 base, the J end by 2 bases, with 8 bases between. CDR3 size: 13 residues. Germline V gene data show CDR1 as GTSNPN and CDR2 as SVGIG (reference sequence). This CDR3 reads CAWSAGLNYGYTF. The CDR3 nucleotides are TGTGCCTGGAGTGCGGGATTGAACTATGGCTACACCTTC.

This clonotype appeared a few times. The V call is TRBV6-1, the J call TRBJ1-2; 7 nucleotides match TRBD1. Unmatched junction bases numbered 12, after V lost 6 bases and J lost 8 bases. Germline V gene data show CDR1 as MNHNS and CDR2 as SASEGT. The CDR3 contains 14 residues. The CDR3 is CASRETGRGEGYTF. CDR3 sequence (DNA): TGTGCCAGCAGAGAGACAGGGAGGGGAGAAGGCTACACCTTC.

The chain couples TRBV6-5 to TRBJ2-2; D possibly uses TRBD1 or TRBD2 (5 bases each). The V gene's germline CDR1 is MNHEY and CDR2 SVGAGI. V lost 3 bases and J lost 2, with 13 bases in between. The CDR3 has 16 residues. The CDR3 here is CASSYGAGDNTGELFF. The CDR3, as DNA: TGTGCCAGCAGTTATGGGGCGGGCGACAACACCGGGGAGCTGTTTTTT.

The V and J genes are TRBV27 and TRBJ2-7; D unclear. Germline values: CDR1 MNHEY, CDR2 SMNVEV (reference sequence). The CDR3 runs to 12 residues. Trimming removed 6 bases at V and 2 bases at J, with 8 bases between. The CDR3 bases are TGTGCCAGCAGCTCCCGCCCCTACGAGCAGTACTTC. Its translation: CASSSRPYEQYF.

The chain carries TRBV27 and TRBJ2-7; the D gene is possibly TRBD1 (5 bases). CDR3 length equals 12 residues. From germline, CDR1 is MNHEY and CDR2 SMNVEV (reference sequence). V was clipped by 5 bases and J by 9 bases, with 14 bases between them. CDR3 bases: TGTGCCAGCAGTCCAATCCAGGGTAGGCAGTACTTC. Protein product: CASSPIQGRQYF.

In its sample, this clonotype was seen a few times. One end of the junction varies from germline; a read error may be responsible. V is TRBV20-1 and J is TRBJ2-5; TRBD2 aligns across 10 bases. Germline CDR1 reads DFQATT; CDR2 reads SNEGSKA (reference sequence). The CDR3 loop spans 15 amino acids. In nucleotides, the CDR3 is TGCAGTGCCGGTATAGGACTAGCGGCTGGAGAGACTCAGTACTTC. As protein: CSAGIGLAAGETQYF.

CDR3 in amino acids: CSATGDYGYTF. The CDR3 DNA reads as TGCAGTGCTACAGGGGACTATGGCTACACCTTC. This chain uses TRBV20-1 with TRBJ1-2; TRBD1 is a possible D gene (6 bases). Trimming removed 4 bases from V and 3 bases from J, with 6 bases in between. This CDR3 spans 11 amino acids. Germline CDR1 and CDR2: DFQATT and SNEGSKA (reference sequence).

Points on this clonotype: A much bigger clone sits one base away, suggesting this may be a read error. The chain uses TRBV6-4 and TRBJ1-4; 7 bases are a match to TRBD1. Looked up from germline, CDR1 is MRHNA and CDR2 is SNTAGT. This CDR3 contains 14 residues. The CDR3 nucleotides read TGTGTCAGCATGAAGGGACAGCTCAATGAAAAACTGTTTTTT. As protein: CVSMKGQLNEKLFF.

The chain combines TRBV11-3 with TRBJ2-7; 13 bases are shared with TRBD2. Germline CDR1 is SGHNT and CDR2 is YENEEA. The CDR3 spans 14 residues. Losses at the gene ends were 11 bases for V and 6 bases for J; bases not matched to a gene: 10. Written as DNA, the CDR3 is TGTGCCGGAGGACTAGCGGGAGCTCGGGGCGAGCAGTACTTC. Its protein product is CAGGLAGARGEQYF.

This clonotype was picked up a small number of times. This chain links TRBV29-1 with TRBJ1-5; D remains unclear. Per germline, CDR1 SQVTM and CDR2 ANQGSEA. The CDR3 is 13 amino acids. V lost 4 bases and J lost 3, with 10 bases in between. CDR3 in DNA: TGCAGCGTTGGGACGGAATTCAATCAGCCCCAGCATTTT. Encoded protein: CSVGTEFNQPQHF. The full variable domain, with the rest looked up from reference TRBV29-1 and TRBJ1-5, is SAVISQKPSRDICQRGTSLTIQCQVDSQVTMMFWYRQQPGQSLTLIATANQGSEATYESGFVIDKFPISRPNLTFSTLTVSNMSPEDSSIYLCSVGTEFNQPQHFGDGTRLSIL.

The chain combines TRBV20-1 with TRBJ2-7; D is ambiguous. Germline CDR1 reads DFQATT; CDR2 reads SNEGSKA (reference sequence). The CDR3 contains 13 residues. V lost 0 bases to trimming and J lost 4 bases, with 10 bases between them. The CDR3 nucleotides are TGCAGTGCTAGAGATCAGACAAAATACGAGCAGTACTTC. Residues: CSARDQTKYEQYF.

This CDR3 reads CATSDTTGLGRGGYTF. The DNA for the CDR3 is TGTGCCACCAGTGATACGACAGGCCTAGGGAGGGGTGGCTACACCTTC. The chain employs TRBV24-1 and TRBJ1-2; the D gene is possibly TRBD1 (6 bases). V lost 3 bases and J lost 7, with 20 bases in between. Germline assignment: CDR1 KGHDR and CDR2 SFDVKD. The CDR3 runs 16 residues.

The V gene is TRBV10-3, the J gene TRBJ2-1; 9 bases agree with TRBD2. The germline V gene encodes CDR1 ENHRY and CDR2 SYGVKD. V gave up 6 bases and J gave up 7 bases; unmatched junction bases: 7. This CDR3 has 14 amino acids. CDR3 region: CAIRAGGGTNEQFF. The CDR3 DNA reads TGTGCCATCAGGGCGGGAGGGGGGACAAATGAGCAGTTCTTC.

In its sample, this clonotype is medium-sized. The rearrangement links TRBV16 to TRBJ1-1; D gene uncertain. V lost 0 bases to trimming and J lost 6 bases, with 11 bases between them. There are 14 residues in the CDR3. Germline CDR1 and CDR2: KGHSY and FQNENV. CDR3 DNA sequence: TGTGCCAGCAGCCAATCGGCGGATGGCGCTGAAGCTTTCTTT. Residues: CASSQSADGAEAFF.

V gene TRBV19 combines with J gene TRBJ2-6, with D uncertain. Between the trimmed V and J ends, which lost 6 bases and 0 bases, there was a span of 9 bases. Germline CDR1 is LNHDA and CDR2 is SQIVND (reference sequence). The CDR3 has 15 amino acids. CDR3 DNA: TGTGCCAGTAGATTTGGTACCTCTGGGGCCAACGTCCTGACTTTC. Protein: CASRFGTSGANVLTF.

This clonotype appeared once. A much larger clone differs by one base, so this may be a read error. CDR3 sequence: CASSYSVTGELFF. The CDR3 coding sequence is TGTGCCAGCAGTTATTCAGTCACCGGGGAGCTGTTTTTT. The chain joins TRBV6-5 to TRBJ2-2; D is unclear. V was shortened by 3 bases and J by 4 bases, with 6 bases between the two germline ends. The CDR3 runs 13 residues. Per the germline V gene, CDR1 is MNHEY and CDR2 is SVGAGI.

Worth noting for this clonotype: Likely a read error: the CDR3 ends without its conserved phenylalanine or tryptophan. No DNA is shown, since the ends of the CDR3 on it are uncertain; the CDR3 is the one TCRdb lists. The chain links TRBV7-6 to TRBJ2-3; the D call in the table, TRBD2, was not verified against the DNA. The CDR3 region is 16 residues in length, termini included. The germline CDR1 and CDR2 sequences are SGHVS and FNYEAQ. CDR3 in amino acids: CASSPTLATYEQYFGP.

The gene calls are TRBV28 and TRBJ2-3; TRBD1 aligns across 9 bases. Trimming took 3 bases from V and 0 from J; bases not matched to a gene: 19. Germline V gene data show CDR1 as MDHEN and CDR2 as SYDVKM. The CDR3 consists of 21 residues. The CDR3 nucleotides are TGTGCCAGCAGTTTCGAGGCTCCGGGACAGGGATTGGCAACTAGCACAGATACGCAGTATTTT. This encodes CASSFEAPGQGLATSTDTQYF.

The V and J genes are TRBV6-1 and TRBJ1-5, with 8 bases lining up with TRBD1. The germline CDR1 and CDR2 sequences are MNHNS and SASEGT. Unmatched junction bases numbered 6, after V lost 6 bases and J lost 5 bases. This CDR3 region has 14 residues. CDR3 nucleotides: TGTGCCAGCAGCTCGGGACAGGATCATCAGCCCCAGCATTTT. It encodes CASSSGQDHQPQHF.

The chain recombines TRBV9 with TRBJ2-7, with D possibly TRBD1 on 6 matching bases. Germline loops: CDR1 SGDLS, CDR2 YYNGEE. Trimming cost V 2 bases and J 2 bases, with 11 bases left between them. The CDR3 has 14 amino acids. The CDR3 spells CASSVHRDAYEQYF. CDR3 DNA: TGTGCCAGCAGCGTCCACAGGGACGCCTACGAGCAGTACTTC.

The CDR3 reads CASSFRGGGYTF. CDR3 in DNA: TGTGCCAGCAGTTTCAGGGGAGGTGGCTACACCTTC. The genes are TRBV6-8 and TRBJ1-2, with D tentatively TRBD1 (6 bases). This CDR3 region has 12 residues. The V and J ends lost 4 bases and 7 bases respectively, with 10 bases between them. CDR1 MNHGY and CDR2 SAAAGT come from the germline V gene.